This record covers a single T cell receptor (beta chain). These data come from a study of blood T cell repertoires in COVID-19. Across the study: Samples taken during acute and convalescent COVID-19 were collected in the United States, Italy and Spain. Nucleic acid was either cDNA or gDNA, and it came from T cells, B-cell-depleted T cells, or PBMCs.

The CDR3 runs 13 residues. The V and J ends lost 2 bases and 5 bases respectively, with 9 bases between them. Per the germline V gene, CDR1 is MNHEY and CDR2 is SMNVEV (reference sequence). Per the original methods: Amplifying reference gene primers gave estimates of nucleated cell counts. Some clones are missing from TCRdb's copy, which holds only in-frame ones; the method was immunoSEQ multiplex PCR. V and J calls and clone size follow that table, whereas D and trimming were derived from the DNA. The sample has about 270,000 clones; around 88% are singletons. This receptor was identified in an elderly man with acute or convalescent COVID-19. The V and J genes are TRBV27 and TRBJ1-1; weak D call: TRBD1 (5 bases). Sequencing was done on a sample of peripheral blood. This CDR3 is CASSLKGRTEAFF. CDR3 sequence (DNA): TGTGCCAGCAGTTTAAAGGGGAGGACTGAAGCTTTCTTT.